A single TCR beta chain is shown here with its context. This entry comes from a study of shared clonotypes between healthy human individuals. Sequencing was performed with immunoSEQ multiplex PCR; in TCRdb, only in-frame clones are kept and a portion is missing. The table includes about 680,000 clones, 73% detected once. The CDR3 runs to 17 residues. Per germline, CDR1 MDHEN and CDR2 SYDVKM. The ends lost 5 bases at V and 7 bases at J; junction bases unmatched: 16. This clonotype originated in a woman aged 25 to 39 in good health. The V call is TRBV28, the J call TRBJ2-1, with 8 positions matching TRBD2. The sample was memory CD4+ T cells sorted from blood. Subset of the sample: CD45RA-negative fraction. CDR3 sequence reads: CASSPVPSGQGKNEQFF. The CDR3 DNA follows: TGTGCCAGCAGTCCGGTACCTAGCGGGCAAGGGAAGAATGAGCAGTTCTTC.